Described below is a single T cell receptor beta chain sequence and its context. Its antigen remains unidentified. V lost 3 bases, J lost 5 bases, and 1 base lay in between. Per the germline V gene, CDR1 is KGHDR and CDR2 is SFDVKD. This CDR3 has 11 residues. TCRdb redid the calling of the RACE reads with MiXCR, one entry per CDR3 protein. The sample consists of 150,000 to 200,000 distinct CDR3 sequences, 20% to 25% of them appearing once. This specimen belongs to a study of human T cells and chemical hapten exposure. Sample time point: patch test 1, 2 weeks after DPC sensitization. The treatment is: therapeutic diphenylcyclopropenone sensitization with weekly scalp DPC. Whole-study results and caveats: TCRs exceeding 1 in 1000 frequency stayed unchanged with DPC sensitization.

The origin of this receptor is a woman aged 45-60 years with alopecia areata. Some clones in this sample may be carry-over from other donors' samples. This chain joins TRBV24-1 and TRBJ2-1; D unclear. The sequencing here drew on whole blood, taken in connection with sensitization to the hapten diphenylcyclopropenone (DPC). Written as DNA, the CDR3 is TGTGCCACCAGTGATAACAATGAGCAGTTCTTC. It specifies CATSDNNEQFF.